This TCR beta chain is drawn from a study of CD8 T cells in ankylosing spondylitis. Study outcomes and limitations: Within ankylosing spondylitis blood, a TCR beta motif made up of roughly eight highly homologous variants appeared to be characteristic.

V shed 8 bases and J shed 2 bases, with 11 bases lying between them. The CDR3 covers 13 residues. Quantitative barcoded 5'-RACE was used to prepare TCR beta libraries. TCRdb fed the 5' RACE reads into MiXCR, producing one record per CDR3 protein. The sample has a few hundred thousand distinct CDR3 sequences, about 20% seen once; the top ten hold roughly 16%. With respect to this clonotype: The target antigen is unknown.

The sequencing sample was made of blood, either unsorted or a sorted T cell fraction (not recorded which). This clonotype originated in a male donor with ankylosing spondylitis. The chain joins TRBV12-3 or TRBV12-4 to TRBJ2-3; D possibly corresponds to TRBD2 (5 bases). This chain's CDR3 is CASGGFYTDTQYF. CDR3 sequence (DNA): TGTGCCAGCGGCGGGTTTTACACAGATACGCAGTATTTT.